This note documents a single TCR beta chain sequence. Its specificity is unknown. J was trimmed by 6 bases and V by 3 bases; bases with no gene match: 6. CDR1 and CDR2 (germline): SGDLS, YYNGEE. This CDR3 has 15 amino acids. These data originate in a study of human T cells and chemical hapten exposure. TCRdb fed the RACE reads into MiXCR, producing one record per CDR3 protein. This sample carries around 350,000 distinct CDR3 sequences, roughly 6% of them seen once, and the ten largest clones take more than 8%. The study's findings and limits: Once DPC sensitization occurred, TCRs above 1 in 1000 frequency showed no change. Because all patients had alopecia, their immune responses might differ from healthy ones.

Time point in this sample: pre-sensitization, week 0. As to treatment: therapeutic diphenylcyclopropenone sensitization with weekly scalp DPC. Blood, whole and unfractionated, served as the source for total RNA extraction. This receptor was identified in a young woman with alopecia areata. Some clones in this sample may be carry-over from other donors' samples. The chain joins TRBV9 to TRBJ1-4; 9 nucleotides match TRBD1. The sequenced sample was whole blood, obtained in connection with sensitization to the hapten diphenylcyclopropenone (DPC). DNA of the CDR3: TGTGCCAGCAGCGCCGGGACAGGGAAAGATGAAAAACTGTTTTTT. Translated, it gives CASSAGTGKDEKLFF. The full variable domain, its missing parts supplied by reference TRBV9 and TRBJ1-4, is DSGVTQTPKHLITATGQRVTLRCSPRSGDLSVYWYQQSLDQGLQFLIQYYNGEERAKGNILERFSAQQFPDLHSELNLSSLELGDSALYFCASSAGTGKDEKLFFGSGTQLSVL.